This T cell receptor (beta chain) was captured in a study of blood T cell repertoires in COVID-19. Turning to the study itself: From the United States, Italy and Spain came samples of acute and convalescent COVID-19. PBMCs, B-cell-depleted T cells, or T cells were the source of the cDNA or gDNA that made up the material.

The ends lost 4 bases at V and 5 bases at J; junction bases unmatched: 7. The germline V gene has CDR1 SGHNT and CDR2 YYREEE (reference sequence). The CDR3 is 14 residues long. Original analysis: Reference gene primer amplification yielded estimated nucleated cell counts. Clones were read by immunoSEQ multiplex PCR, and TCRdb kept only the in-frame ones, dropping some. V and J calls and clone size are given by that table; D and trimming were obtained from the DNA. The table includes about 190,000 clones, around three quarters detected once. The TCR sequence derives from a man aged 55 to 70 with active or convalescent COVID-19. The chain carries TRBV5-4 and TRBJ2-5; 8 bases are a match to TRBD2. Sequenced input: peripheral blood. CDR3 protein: CASSLKGGGETQYF. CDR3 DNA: TGTGCCAGCAGCCTTAAGGGCGGGGGGGAGACCCAGTACTTC.